The 26 T cell receptor beta chains listed next were all sequenced from one sample in a study of cytomegalovirus exposure and HLA in healthy donors. A multiplex PCR was run with 60 Vbeta primers and 13 Jbeta primers. This table comes from immunoSEQ multiplex PCR, and its TCRdb copy is limited to in-frame clones, with some not included. Among around 170,000 clones listed, approximately 75% were seen once. Sequenced: PBMCs. The receptor source for this set is a girl between 10 and 17 years old in good health and CMV-seronegative.

The V gene is TRBV7-9, the J gene TRBJ2-1, with a tentative D call TRBD1 (6 bases). The CDR3 runs to 17 residues. Trimming removed 2 bases from V and 3 bases from J, with 17 bases in between. Looked up from germline, CDR1 is SEHNR and CDR2 is FQNEAQ (reference sequence). The CDR3 reads CASSLSGPDSIYNEQFF. CDR3 nucleotides: TGTGCCAGCAGCTTAAGTGGCCCGGACAGTATCTACAATGAGCAGTTCTTC.

The chain is built from TRBV4-1 and TRBJ1-2; no firm D call. The germline CDR1 and CDR2 sequences are MGHRA and YSYEKL. V was shortened by 2 bases and J by 4 bases, with 2 bases between the two germline ends. This CDR3 region has 11 residues. The CDR3 nucleotides read TGCGCCAGCAGCCAACTCTATGGCTACACCTTC. This sequence encodes CASSQLYGYTF.

This clone was observed a single time. J is TRBJ2-7 and V is TRBV11-1, with 10 bases identical to TRBD2. CDR3 size: 15 residues. V lost 4 bases and J lost 0; bases outside the gene matches: 3. Germline lookup yields CDR1 SGHAT and CDR2 FQDESV (reference sequence). The CDR3 spells CASSSGLAASYEQYF. CDR3 nucleotides: TGTGCCAGCAGCTCCGGACTAGCGGCCTCCTACGAGCAGTACTTC.

The chain couples TRBV30 to TRBJ1-3; unclear D gene. CDR1 is GTSNPN and CDR2 is SVGIG in the germline V gene (reference sequence). This CDR3 comprises 13 residues. Trimming shortened V by 2 bases and J by 4 bases, and 9 bases separated the two germline ends. CDR3 DNA: TGTGCCTGGAGTCCCATCATCGGAAACACCATATATTTT. Translated: CAWSPIIGNTIYF.

The chain employs TRBV5-1 and TRBJ2-5; 12 bases fit TRBD2. CDR1 and CDR2 (germline): SGHRS, YFSETQ. CDR3 length: 19 amino acids. J lost 0 bases, V lost 3 bases, and 12 bases had no gene match. CDR3 bases: TGCGCCAGCAGCTCCCCTACATACCGGACTAGCGGGGACCAAGAGACCCAGTACTTC. Translating it yields CASSSPTYRTSGDQETQYF.

The sample holds one count of this clone. The chain recombines TRBV18 with TRBJ1-1; TRBD1 matches 7 bases. The trim removed 4 bases at V and 3 bases at J, leaving 8 bases unmatched. Germline values: CDR1 KGHSH, CDR2 LQKENI. This CDR3 has 15 amino acids. CDR3 loop: CASSLYRGGDTEAFF. In DNA, the CDR3 is TGTGCCAGCTCACTTTACAGGGGTGGGGACACTGAAGCTTTCTTT.

This chain connects TRBV7-9 to TRBJ2-7; TRBD2 is a possible D gene (6 bases). CDR1 is SEHNR and CDR2 is FQNEAQ in the germline V gene (reference sequence). The CDR3 runs 14 residues. Trimming pared 1 base from V and 3 bases from J, leaving 10 bases between. The CDR3: CASSLGGEDYEQYF. The CDR3 DNA reads as TGTGCCAGCAGCTTAGGGGGGGAGGACTACGAGCAGTACTTC.

The chain carries TRBV14 and TRBJ2-1; D uncertain. This CDR3 is 13 amino acids long. Trimming removed 1 base at V and 9 bases at J, with 10 bases between. Germline assignment: CDR1 SGHDN and CDR2 FVKESK. CDR3 sequence reads: CASSQGGQPEQFF. The CDR3 DNA reads as TGTGCCAGCAGCCAAGGAGGCCAGCCTGAGCAGTTCTTC. Full variable domain (outside the CDR3, taken from reference TRBV14 and TRBJ2-1): EAGVTQFPSHSVIEKGQTVTLRCDPISGHDNLYWYRRVMGKEIKFLLHFVKESKQDESGMPNNRFLAERTGGTYSTLKVQPAELEDSGVYFCASSQGGQPEQFFGPGTRLTVL.

The chain is built from TRBV7-9 and TRBJ2-2; the D gene is possibly TRBD2 (5 bases). The CDR3 has 14 amino acids. Trimming removed 5 bases from V and 2 bases from J, with 9 bases in between. Per germline, CDR1 SEHNR and CDR2 FQNEAQ (reference sequence). CDR3 sequence reads: CASSLTTNTGELFF. CDR3 coding DNA: TGTGCCAGCAGCCTGACTACTAACACCGGGGAGCTGTTTTTT.

The chain links TRBV7-2 to TRBJ1-2; D is unclear. The CDR3 has 13 residues. With 5 bases removed from V and 8 bases from J, the gap between germline ends came to 15 bases. Germline V gene data show CDR1 as SGHTA and CDR2 as FQGNSA. The CDR3 region is CASSLLRNRGYTF. The CDR3, as DNA: TGTGCCAGCAGCCTTCTACGAAATCGGGGCTACACCTTC. The variable domain in full, completed from reference TRBV7-2 and TRBJ1-2, reads GAGVSQSPSNKVTEKGKDVELRCDPISGHTALYWYRQSLGQGLEFLIYFQGNSAPDKSGLPSDRFSAERTGGSVSTLTIQRTQQEDSAVYLCASSLLRNRGYTFGSGTRLTVV.

The chain employs TRBV19 and TRBJ1-1; D is possibly TRBD1 (5 bases). From germline, CDR1 is LNHDA and CDR2 SQIVND (reference sequence). CDR3 length: 13 amino acids. V lost 2 bases, J lost 4 bases, and 8 bases lay in between. CDR3 nucleotide sequence: TGTGCCAGTAGTATATCAGGGCTCACTGAAGCTTTCTTT. Its protein is CASSISGLTEAFF. The variable domain in full, with the rest retrieved from reference TRBV19 and TRBJ1-1, is DGGITQSPKYLFRKEGQNVTLSCEQNLNHDAMYWYRQDPGQGLRLIYYSQIVNDFQKGDIAEGYSVSREKKESFPLTVTSAQKNPTAFYLCASSISGLTEAFFGQGTRLTVV.

This clone was detected many times. The rearrangement links TRBV19 to TRBJ2-6; D is uncertain. The CDR3 covers 15 residues. V lost 3 bases, J lost 0 bases, and 6 bases lay in between. Per the germline V gene, CDR1 is LNHDA and CDR2 is SQIVND (reference sequence). The CDR3 nucleotides are TGTGCCAGTAGTATCCTAGTCTCTGGGGCCAACGTCCTGACTTTC. Translating gives CASSILVSGANVLTF. Together with reference TRBV19 and TRBJ2-6, the CDR3 gives the full variable domain: DGGITQSPKYLFRKEGQNVTLSCEQNLNHDAMYWYRQDPGQGLRLIYYSQIVNDFQKGDIAEGYSVSREKKESFPLTVTSAQKNPTAFYLCASSILVSGANVLTFGAGSRLTVL.

This chain uses TRBV6-6 with TRBJ2-3; 11 bases line up with TRBD2. V gave up 4 bases and J gave up 1 base; unmatched junction bases: 1. Germline lookup yields CDR1 MNHNY and CDR2 SVGAGI (reference sequence). CDR3 length: 15 residues. The chain's CDR3 is CASSLTSGGTDTQYF. The CDR3 DNA follows: TGTGCCAGCAGTTTGACTAGCGGGGGCACAGATACGCAGTATTTT.

This clone was detected only a few times. This chain uses TRBV29-1 with TRBJ2-7; D remains unclear. Germline V CDR1 and CDR2: SQVTM, ANQGSEA. Trimming took 0 bases from V and 0 from J, leaving 6 bases between them. The CDR3 is 13 residues long. Here the CDR3 reads CSVEDHGSYEQYF. In DNA form, the CDR3 reads TGCAGCGTTGAAGATCACGGCTCCTACGAGCAGTACTTC.

The chain employs TRBV12-1 and TRBJ2-3; the table's D gene call, TRBD1, was not cross checked with the DNA. TRBV12-1 is a recognized pseudogene. The CDR3 has 16 amino acids. The CDR3 sequence is CASSWSRDRVTDTQYF. The CDR3 bases are TGTGCCAGCAGCTGGAGCCGGGACAGGGTCACAGATACGCAGTATTTT.

The rearrangement links TRBV4-1 to TRBJ1-3; tentative D call: TRBD1 (5 bases). This CDR3 has 14 residues. Germline V CDR1 and CDR2: MGHRA, YSYEKL. V lost 1 base to trimming and J lost 2 bases, with 6 bases between them. The CDR3 DNA is TGCGCCAGCAGCCAAGCCAGGGCTGGAAACACCATATATTTT. Its translation: CASSQARAGNTIYF.

This chain links TRBV27 with TRBJ2-7; TRBD2 agrees at 9 bases. Trimming removed 4 bases from V and 6 bases from J; junction bases left unmatched: 10. The germline V gene has CDR1 MNHEY and CDR2 SMNVEV (reference sequence). CDR3 length: 15 amino acids. The CDR3 loop is CASSSSGTSYVEQYF. In DNA form, the CDR3 reads TGTGCCAGCAGTTCTTCCGGGACTAGCTATGTCGAGCAGTACTTC.

The rearrangement links TRBV5-1 to TRBJ1-4; 8 nucleotides match TRBD1. Germline lookup yields CDR1 SGHRS and CDR2 YFSETQ. After removal of 0 bases from V and 3 bases from J, the junction contained 1 base not matched to a gene. The CDR3 spans 15 residues. The CDR3 loop is CASSLGQGSNEKLFF. The DNA for the CDR3 is TGCGCCAGCAGCTTGGGACAGGGGTCTAATGAAAAACTGTTTTTT.

This clone came up a few times. The rearrangement links TRBV5-4 to TRBJ2-1; the match to TRBD1 covers 7 bases. The ends lost 4 bases at V and 4 bases at J; junction bases unmatched: 8. Looked up from germline, CDR1 is SGHNT and CDR2 is YYREEE (reference sequence). This CDR3 is built from 15 residues. CDR3 in amino acids: CASSPPGQLYNEQFF. DNA for the CDR3: TGTGCCAGCAGCCCTCCGGGACAGCTATACAATGAGCAGTTCTTC.

The CDR3 sequence: CASSELRGPSTDTQYF. The CDR3 region has the DNA TGTGCCAGCAGTGAATTGAGAGGCCCTAGCACAGATACGCAGTATTTT. The chain employs TRBV25-1 and TRBJ2-3, with D unresolved. Germline CDR1 and CDR2: MGHDK and SYGVNS. The CDR3 runs to 16 residues. V shed 1 base and J shed 0 bases, with 11 bases lying between them. The entire variable domain, with the rest obtained from reference TRBV25-1 and TRBJ2-3, is as follows: EADIYQTPRYLVIGTGKKITLECSQTMGHDKMYWYQQDPGMELHLIHYSYGVNSTEKGDLSSESTVSRIRTEHFPLTLESARPSHTSQYLCASSELRGPSTDTQYFGPGTRLTVL.

V usage is TRBV2 and J usage is TRBJ2-2, with D perhaps matching TRBD1 (5 bases). Germline-derived CDR1 and CDR2 are SNHLY and FYNNEI. Trimming stripped 6 bases from V and 0 bases from J, with 11 bases between. There are 15 residues in the CDR3. The CDR3 sequence is CASSQGAANTGELFF. The CDR3 coding sequence is TGTGCCAGCAGCCAGGGCGCCGCGAACACCGGGGAGCTGTTTTTT.

A note on this clone: In the same sample, other DNA sequences code for this CDR3. The rearrangement links TRBV19 to TRBJ2-7; 7 nucleotides agree with TRBD1. The V segment lost 4 bases and the J segment 3 bases; nucleotides outside the gene matches: 0. The CDR3 runs to 12 residues. Germline loops: CDR1 LNHDA, CDR2 SQIVND (reference sequence). The CDR3 nucleotides read TGTGCCAGTAGTAGGGACAGCTACGAGCAGTACTTC. This sequence encodes CASSRDSYEQYF.

The chain combines TRBV19 with TRBJ1-1; 9 bases match TRBD1. Trimming removed 5 bases from V and 1 base from J; junction bases left unmatched: 5. CDR1 LNHDA and CDR2 SQIVND come from the germline V gene (reference sequence). There are 15 residues in the CDR3. The CDR3 is CASSLGTGTNTEAFF. Here the CDR3 DNA reads TGTGCCAGTAGTCTCGGGACAGGGACGAACACTGAAGCTTTCTTT.

This clone was observed a handful of times. The rearrangement links TRBV5-6 to TRBJ1-4; TRBD1 matches at 9 bases. The germline gives CDR1 SGHDT, CDR2 YYEEEE. V lost 3 bases, J lost 7 bases, and 4 bases stayed unmatched. The length of the CDR3 is 14 residues. This CDR3 is CASSSGTGIEKLFF. Written as DNA, the CDR3 is TGTGCCAGCAGCTCCGGGACAGGGATTGAAAAACTGTTTTTT.

The gene calls are TRBV5-8 and TRBJ1-2, with 10 bases matching TRBD1. Unmatched junction bases numbered 9, after V lost 8 bases and J lost 8 bases. CDR3 size: 13 residues. Per germline, CDR1 SGHTS and CDR2 YDEGEE. CDR3 amino acids: CARDSGQGIGYTF. CDR3 DNA sequence: TGTGCCAGGGACTCGGGACAGGGGATCGGCTACACCTTC.

The V gene is TRBV7-6, the J gene TRBJ1-1; the D is unclear. The CDR3 loop spans 13 amino acids. Germline-derived CDR1 and CDR2 are SGHVS and FNYEAQ. V was pared by 8 bases and J by 0 bases, with 10 bases between. CDR3 residues: CASGPSMNTEAFF. In DNA form, the CDR3 reads TGTGCCAGCGGGCCGAGCATGAACACTGAAGCTTTCTTT.